This TCR beta chain was obtained from a study of vaccination and CD4 T cells after COVID-19. Study background: A median of around 110 days (range 35 to 161) separated diagnosis from post-COVID sampling.

About this clonotype itself: Its target is unknown.

Researchers used the Oncomine TCR Beta short-read assay to sequence DNA from cultured CD4+ T cells. TCRdb used MiXCR to reprocess the PCR reads, holding one entry per CDR3 protein. The table shows some 14,000 distinct CDR3 sequences, with approximately 24% occurring only once. Germline V gene lookup returns CDR1 SGHRS and CDR2 YFSETQ. V lost 4 bases, J lost 0 bases, and 13 bases lay in between. The length of the CDR3 is 15 residues. Treatment indicated: approximately nine-day PBMC culture with coronavirus spike peptide pools or control peptides (ViraFEST assay). The sequence derives from a human donor who had recovered from COVID-19. V is TRBV5-1 and J is TRBJ1-1; no clear D gene. The sequencing here drew on CD4+ T cells from blood, cultured in vitro, taken after SARS-CoV-2 vaccination. The CDR3: CASSPVGSMNTEAFF. For the CDR3, the DNA is TGCGCCAGCAGCCCAGTAGGCAGTATGAACACTGAAGCTTTCTTT.